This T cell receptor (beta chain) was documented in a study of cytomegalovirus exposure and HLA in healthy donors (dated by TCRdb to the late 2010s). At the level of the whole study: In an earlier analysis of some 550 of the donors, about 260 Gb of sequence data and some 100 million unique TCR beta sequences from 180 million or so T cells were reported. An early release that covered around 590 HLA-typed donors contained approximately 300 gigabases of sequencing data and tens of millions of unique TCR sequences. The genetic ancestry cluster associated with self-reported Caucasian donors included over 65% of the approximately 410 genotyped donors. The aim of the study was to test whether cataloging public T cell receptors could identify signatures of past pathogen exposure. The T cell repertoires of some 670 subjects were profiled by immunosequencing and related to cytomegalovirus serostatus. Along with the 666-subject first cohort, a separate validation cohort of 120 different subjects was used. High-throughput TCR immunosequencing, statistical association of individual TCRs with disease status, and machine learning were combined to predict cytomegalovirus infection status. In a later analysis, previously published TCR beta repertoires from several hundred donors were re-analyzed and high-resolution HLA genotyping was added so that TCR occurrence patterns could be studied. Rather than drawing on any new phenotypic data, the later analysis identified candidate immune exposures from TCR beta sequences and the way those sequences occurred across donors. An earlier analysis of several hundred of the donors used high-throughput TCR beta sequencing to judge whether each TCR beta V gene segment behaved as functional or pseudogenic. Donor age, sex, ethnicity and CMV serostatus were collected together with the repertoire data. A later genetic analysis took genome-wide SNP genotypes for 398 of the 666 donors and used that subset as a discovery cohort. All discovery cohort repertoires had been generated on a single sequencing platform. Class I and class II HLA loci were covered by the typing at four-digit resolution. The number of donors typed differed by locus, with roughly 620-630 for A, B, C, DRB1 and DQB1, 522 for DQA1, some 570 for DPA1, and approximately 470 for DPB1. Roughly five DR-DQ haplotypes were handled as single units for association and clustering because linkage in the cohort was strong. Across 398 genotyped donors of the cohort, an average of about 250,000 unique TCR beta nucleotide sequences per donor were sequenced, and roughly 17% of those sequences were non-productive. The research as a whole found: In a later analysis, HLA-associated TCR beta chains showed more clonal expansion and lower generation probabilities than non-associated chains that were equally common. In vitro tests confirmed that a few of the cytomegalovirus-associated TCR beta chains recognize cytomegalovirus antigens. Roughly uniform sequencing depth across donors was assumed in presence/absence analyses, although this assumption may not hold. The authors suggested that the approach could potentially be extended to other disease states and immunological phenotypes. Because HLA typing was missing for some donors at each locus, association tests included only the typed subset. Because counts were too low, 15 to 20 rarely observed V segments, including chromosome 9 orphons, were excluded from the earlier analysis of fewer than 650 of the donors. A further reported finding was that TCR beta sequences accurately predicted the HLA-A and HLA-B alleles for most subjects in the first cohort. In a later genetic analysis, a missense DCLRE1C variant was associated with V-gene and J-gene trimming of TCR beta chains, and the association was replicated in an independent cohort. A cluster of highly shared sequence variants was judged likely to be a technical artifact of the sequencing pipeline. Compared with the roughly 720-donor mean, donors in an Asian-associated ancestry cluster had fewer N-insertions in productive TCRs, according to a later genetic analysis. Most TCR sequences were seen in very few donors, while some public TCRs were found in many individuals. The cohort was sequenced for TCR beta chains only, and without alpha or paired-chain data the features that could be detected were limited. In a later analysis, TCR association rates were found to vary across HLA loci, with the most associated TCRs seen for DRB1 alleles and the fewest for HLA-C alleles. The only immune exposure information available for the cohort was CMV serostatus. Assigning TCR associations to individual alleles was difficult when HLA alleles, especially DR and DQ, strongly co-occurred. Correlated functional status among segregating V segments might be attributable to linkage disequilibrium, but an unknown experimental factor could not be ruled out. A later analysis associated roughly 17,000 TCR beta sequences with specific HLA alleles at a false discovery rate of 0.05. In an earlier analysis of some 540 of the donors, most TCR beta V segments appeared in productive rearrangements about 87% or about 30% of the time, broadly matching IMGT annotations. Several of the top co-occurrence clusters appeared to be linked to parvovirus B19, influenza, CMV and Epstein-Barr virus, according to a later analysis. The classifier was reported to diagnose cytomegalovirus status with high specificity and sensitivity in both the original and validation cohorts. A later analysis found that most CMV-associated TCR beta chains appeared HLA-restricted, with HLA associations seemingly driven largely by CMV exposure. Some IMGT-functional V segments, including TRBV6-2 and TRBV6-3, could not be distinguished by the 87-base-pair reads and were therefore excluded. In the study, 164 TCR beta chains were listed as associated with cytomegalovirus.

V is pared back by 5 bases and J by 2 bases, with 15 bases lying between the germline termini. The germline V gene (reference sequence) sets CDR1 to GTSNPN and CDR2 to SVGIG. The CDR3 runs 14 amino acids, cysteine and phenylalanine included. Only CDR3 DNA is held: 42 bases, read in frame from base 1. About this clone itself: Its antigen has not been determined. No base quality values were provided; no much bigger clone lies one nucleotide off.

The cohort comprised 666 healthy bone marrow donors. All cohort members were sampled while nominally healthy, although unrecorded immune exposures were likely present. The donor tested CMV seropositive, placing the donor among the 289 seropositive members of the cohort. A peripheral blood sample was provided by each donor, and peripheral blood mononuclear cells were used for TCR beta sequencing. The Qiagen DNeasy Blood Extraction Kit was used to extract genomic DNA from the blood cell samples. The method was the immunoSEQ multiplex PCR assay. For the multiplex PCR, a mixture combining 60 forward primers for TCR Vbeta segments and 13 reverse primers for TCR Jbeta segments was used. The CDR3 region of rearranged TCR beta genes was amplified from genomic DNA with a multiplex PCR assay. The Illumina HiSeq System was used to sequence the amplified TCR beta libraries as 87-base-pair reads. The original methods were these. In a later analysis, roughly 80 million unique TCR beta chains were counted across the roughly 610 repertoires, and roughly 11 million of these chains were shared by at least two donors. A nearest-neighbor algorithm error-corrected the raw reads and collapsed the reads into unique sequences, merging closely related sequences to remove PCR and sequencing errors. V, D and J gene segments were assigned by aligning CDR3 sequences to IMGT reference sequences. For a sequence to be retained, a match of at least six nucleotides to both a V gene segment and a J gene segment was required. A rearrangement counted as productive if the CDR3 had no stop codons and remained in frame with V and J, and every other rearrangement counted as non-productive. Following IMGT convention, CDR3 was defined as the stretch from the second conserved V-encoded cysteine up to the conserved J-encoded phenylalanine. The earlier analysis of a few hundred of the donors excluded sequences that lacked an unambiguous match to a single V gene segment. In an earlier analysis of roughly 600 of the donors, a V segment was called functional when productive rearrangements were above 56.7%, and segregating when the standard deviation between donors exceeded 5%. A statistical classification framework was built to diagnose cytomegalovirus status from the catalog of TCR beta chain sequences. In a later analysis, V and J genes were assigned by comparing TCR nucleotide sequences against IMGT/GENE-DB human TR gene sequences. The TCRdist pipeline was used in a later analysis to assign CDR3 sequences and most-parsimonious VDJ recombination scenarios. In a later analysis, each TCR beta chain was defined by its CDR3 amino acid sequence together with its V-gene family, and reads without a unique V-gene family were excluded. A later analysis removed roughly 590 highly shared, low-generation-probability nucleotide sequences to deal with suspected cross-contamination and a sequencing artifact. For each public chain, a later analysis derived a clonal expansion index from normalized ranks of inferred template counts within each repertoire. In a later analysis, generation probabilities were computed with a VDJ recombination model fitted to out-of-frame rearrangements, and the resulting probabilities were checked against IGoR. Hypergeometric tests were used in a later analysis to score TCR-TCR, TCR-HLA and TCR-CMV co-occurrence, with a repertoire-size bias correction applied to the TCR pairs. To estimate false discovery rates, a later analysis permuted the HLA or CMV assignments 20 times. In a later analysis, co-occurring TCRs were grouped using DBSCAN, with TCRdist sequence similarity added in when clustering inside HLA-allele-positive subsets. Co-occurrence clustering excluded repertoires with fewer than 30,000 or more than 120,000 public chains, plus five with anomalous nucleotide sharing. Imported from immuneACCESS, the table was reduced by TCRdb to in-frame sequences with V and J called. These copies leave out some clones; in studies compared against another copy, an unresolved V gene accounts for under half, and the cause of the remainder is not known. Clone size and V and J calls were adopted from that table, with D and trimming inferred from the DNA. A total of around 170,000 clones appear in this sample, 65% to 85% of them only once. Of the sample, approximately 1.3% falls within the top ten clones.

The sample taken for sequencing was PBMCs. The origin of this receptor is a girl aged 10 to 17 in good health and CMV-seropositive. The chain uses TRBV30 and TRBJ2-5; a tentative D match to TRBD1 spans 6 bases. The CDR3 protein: CAWDFGTKQETQYF. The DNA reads TGTGCCTGGGATTTCGGGACAAAACAAGAGACCCAGTACTTC.